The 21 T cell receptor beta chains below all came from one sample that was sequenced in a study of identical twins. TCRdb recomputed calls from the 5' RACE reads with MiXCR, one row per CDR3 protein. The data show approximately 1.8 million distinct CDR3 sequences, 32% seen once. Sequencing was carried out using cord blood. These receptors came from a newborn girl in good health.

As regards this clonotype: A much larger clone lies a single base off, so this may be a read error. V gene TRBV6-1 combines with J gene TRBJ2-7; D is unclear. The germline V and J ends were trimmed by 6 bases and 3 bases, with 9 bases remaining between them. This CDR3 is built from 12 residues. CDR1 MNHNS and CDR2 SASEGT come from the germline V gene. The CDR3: CASSRIDYEQYF. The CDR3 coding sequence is TGTGCCAGCAGCCGGATTGACTACGAGCAGTACTTC.

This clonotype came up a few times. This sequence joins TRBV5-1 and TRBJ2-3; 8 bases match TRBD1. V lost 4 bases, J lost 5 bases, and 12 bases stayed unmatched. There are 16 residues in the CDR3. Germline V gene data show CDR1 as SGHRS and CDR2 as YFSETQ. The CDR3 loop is CASSVTGTGFIDTQYF. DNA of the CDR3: TGCGCCAGCAGCGTGACCGGGACAGGATTCATAGATACGCAGTATTTT.

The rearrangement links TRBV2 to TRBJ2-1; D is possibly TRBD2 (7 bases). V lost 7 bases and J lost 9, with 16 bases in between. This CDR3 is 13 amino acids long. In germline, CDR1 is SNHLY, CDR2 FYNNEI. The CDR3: CASTKGGIGEQFF. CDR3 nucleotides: TGTGCCAGCACCAAGGGGGGGATCGGTGAGCAGTTCTTC.

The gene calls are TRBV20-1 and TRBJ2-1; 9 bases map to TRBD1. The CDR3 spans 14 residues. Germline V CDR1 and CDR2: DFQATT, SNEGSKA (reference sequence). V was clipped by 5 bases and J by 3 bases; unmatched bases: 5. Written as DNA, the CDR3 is TGCAGTGCTCCCCGGGACAGGGACTACAATGAGCAGTTCTTC. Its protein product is CSAPRDRDYNEQFF.

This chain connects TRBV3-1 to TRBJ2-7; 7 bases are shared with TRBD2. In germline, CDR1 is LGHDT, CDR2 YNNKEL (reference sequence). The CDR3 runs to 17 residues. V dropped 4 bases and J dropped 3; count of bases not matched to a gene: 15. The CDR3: CASSPDMGGSRNYEQYF. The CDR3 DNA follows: TGTGCCAGCAGCCCCGATATGGGCGGGAGTCGGAACTACGAGCAGTACTTC.

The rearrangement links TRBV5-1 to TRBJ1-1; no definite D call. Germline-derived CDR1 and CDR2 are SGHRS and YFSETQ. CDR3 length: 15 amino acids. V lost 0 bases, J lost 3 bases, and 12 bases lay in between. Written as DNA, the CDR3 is TGCGCCAGCAGCTTGGGGGCGGTTTACTACACTGAAGCTTTCTTT. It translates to CASSLGAVYYTEAFF.

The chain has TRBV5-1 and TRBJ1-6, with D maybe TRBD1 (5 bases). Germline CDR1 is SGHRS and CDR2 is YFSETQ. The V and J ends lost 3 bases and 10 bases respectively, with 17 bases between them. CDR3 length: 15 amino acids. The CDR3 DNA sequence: TGCGCCAGCAGCTGGACTCAGGGAGCAGGGTCACCCCTCCACTTT. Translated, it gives CASSWTQGAGSPLHF. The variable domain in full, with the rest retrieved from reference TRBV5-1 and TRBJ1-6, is KAGVTQTPRYLIKTRGQQVTLSCSPISGHRSVSWYQQTPGQGLQFLFEYFSETQRNKGNFPGRFSGRQFSNSRSEMNVSTLELGDSALYLCASSWTQGAGSPLHFGNGTRLTVT.

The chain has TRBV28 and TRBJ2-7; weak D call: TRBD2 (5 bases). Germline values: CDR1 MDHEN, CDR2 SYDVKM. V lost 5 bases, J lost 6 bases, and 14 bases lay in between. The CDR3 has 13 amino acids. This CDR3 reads CASSTQPGSEQYF. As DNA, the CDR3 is TGTGCCAGCAGTACGCAGCCGGGGAGCGAGCAGTACTTC.

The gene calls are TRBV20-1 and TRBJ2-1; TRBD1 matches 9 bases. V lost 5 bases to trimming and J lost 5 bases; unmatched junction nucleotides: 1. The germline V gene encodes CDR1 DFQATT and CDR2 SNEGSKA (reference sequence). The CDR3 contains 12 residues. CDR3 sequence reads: CSAGDRDNEQFF. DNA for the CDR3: TGCAGTGCTGGGGACAGGGACAATGAGCAGTTCTTC.

CDR3 amino acids: CSAQDTGGETQYF. The CDR3 nucleotides read TGCAGTGCCCAGGACACAGGAGGAGAGACCCAGTACTTC. The rearrangement links TRBV20-1 to TRBJ2-5; TRBD1 or TRBD2 may be the D gene (5 bases each). Germline loops: CDR1 DFQATT, CDR2 SNEGSKA (reference sequence). Trimming took off 6 bases at V and 4 bases at J, with 15 bases between the two ends. The CDR3 sequence is 13 residues long.

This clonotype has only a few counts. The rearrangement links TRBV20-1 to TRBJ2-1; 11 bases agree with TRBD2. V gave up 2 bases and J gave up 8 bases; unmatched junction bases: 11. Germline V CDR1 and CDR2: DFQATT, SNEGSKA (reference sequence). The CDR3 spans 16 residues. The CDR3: CSARLTSGTTRYEQFF. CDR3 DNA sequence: TGCAGTGCTAGATTGACTAGCGGGACCACTAGGTATGAGCAGTTCTTC.

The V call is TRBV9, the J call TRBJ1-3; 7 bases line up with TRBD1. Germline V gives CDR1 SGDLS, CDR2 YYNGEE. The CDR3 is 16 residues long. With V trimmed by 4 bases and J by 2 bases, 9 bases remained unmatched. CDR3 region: CASSPLRQGTGNTIYF. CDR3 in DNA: TGTGCCAGCAGCCCTTTGAGACAGGGCACTGGAAACACCATATATTTT. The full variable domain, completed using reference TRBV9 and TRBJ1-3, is DSGVTQTPKHLITATGQRVTLRCSPRSGDLSVYWYQQSLDQGLQFLIQYYNGEERAKGNILERFSAQQFPDLHSELNLSSLELGDSALYFCASSPLRQGTGNTIYFGEGSWLTVV.

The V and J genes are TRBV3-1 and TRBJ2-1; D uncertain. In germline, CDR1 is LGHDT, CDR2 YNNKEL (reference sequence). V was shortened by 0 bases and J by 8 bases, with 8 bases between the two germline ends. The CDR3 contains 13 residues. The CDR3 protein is CASSQDTLYEQFF. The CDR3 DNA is TGTGCCAGCAGCCAAGATACTCTTTATGAGCAGTTCTTC.

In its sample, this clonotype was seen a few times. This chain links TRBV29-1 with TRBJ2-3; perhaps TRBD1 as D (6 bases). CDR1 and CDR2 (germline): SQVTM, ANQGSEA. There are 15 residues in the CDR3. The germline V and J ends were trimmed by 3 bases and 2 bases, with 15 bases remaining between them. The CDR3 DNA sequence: TGCAGCGTTGACGGCAGGGGAATTTACACAGATACGCAGTATTTT. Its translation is CSVDGRGIYTDTQYF.

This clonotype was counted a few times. In DNA form, the CDR3 reads TGTGCCAGCAGCCCAGGGACAGGCTCTAATGAAAAACTGTTTTTT. Amino acids: CASSPGTGSNEKLFF. The chain carries TRBV3-1 and TRBJ1-4, with TRBD1 identical over 8 bases. This CDR3 is built from 15 residues. Unmatched junction bases numbered 4, after V lost 4 bases and J lost 3 bases. Germline CDR1 and CDR2: LGHDT and YNNKEL (reference sequence).

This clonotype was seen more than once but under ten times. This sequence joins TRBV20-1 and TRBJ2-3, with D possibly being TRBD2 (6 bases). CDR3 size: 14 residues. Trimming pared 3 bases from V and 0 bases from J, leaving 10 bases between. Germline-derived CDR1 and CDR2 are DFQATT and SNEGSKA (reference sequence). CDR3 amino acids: CSASSGTSTDTQYF. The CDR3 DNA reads TGCAGTGCTAGTTCCGGGACTAGCACAGATACGCAGTATTTT.

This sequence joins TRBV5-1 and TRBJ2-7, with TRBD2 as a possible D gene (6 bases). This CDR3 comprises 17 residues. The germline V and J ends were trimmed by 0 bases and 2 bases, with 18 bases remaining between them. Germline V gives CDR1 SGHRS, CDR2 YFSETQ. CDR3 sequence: CASSLAIPSALTYEQYF. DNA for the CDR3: TGCGCCAGCAGCTTGGCGATCCCTAGCGCCCTAACCTACGAGCAGTACTTC.

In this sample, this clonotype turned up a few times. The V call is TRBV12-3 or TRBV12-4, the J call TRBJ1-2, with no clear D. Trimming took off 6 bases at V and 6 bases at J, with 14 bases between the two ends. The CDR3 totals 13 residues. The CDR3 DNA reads TGTGCCAGCAGAAAGTCTCACGGGGATGGCTACACCTTC. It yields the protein CASRKSHGDGYTF.

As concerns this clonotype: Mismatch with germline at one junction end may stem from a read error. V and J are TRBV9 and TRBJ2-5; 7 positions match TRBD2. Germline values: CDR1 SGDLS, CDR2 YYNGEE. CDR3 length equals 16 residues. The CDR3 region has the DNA TGCGCCAGCAGCGTAGGAGTGGGCGGGAGACAAGAGACCCAGTACTTC. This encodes CASSVGVGGRQETQYF.

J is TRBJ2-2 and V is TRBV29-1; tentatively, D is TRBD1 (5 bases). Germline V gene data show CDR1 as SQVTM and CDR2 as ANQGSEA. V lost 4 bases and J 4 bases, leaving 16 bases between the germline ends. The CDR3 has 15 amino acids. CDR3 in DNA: TGCAGCGTTGGAGGTAGGCAGGGAAGCACCGGGGAGCTGTTTTTT. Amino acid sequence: CSVGGRQGSTGELFF.

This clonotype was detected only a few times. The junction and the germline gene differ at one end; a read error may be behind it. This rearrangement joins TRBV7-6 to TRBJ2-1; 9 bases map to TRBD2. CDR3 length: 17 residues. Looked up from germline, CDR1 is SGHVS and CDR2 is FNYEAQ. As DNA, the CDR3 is TGTGCCAGCAGTTTAGAACGTAGCGGGAGCTCCTACAATGAGCAGTTCTTC. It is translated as CASSLERSGSSYNEQFF. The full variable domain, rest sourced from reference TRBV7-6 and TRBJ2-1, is GAGVSQSPRYKVTKRGQDVALRCDPISGHVSLYWYRQALGQGPEFLTYFNYEAQQDKSGLPNDRFSAERPEGSISTLTIQRTEQRDSAMYRCASSLERSGSSYNEQFFGPGTRLTVL.